A selection of T cell receptor beta chains follows, all from one sample in a study of cytomegalovirus exposure and HLA in healthy donors. Libraries were prepared by immunoSEQ multiplex PCR; TCRdb keeps only in-frame clonotypes and omits some of them. The repertoire includes around 210,000 clones, about 85% of them detected once, and 0.2% to 0.25% sits in the top ten. The sequencing sample was made of PBMCs. The origin of the receptors is a girl aged 2 to 10 in good health and CMV-seronegative. CDR3s include the opening cysteine and the closing phenylalanine or tryptophan. A D gene is named only where the DNA matches it firmly. Not every row has a clone size; where given, it reads once, few, many or a size class.

v_gene	j_gene	d_gene	abundance	CDR3nt	CDR3aa
TRBV10-1	TRBJ2-1	.	.	TGCGCCAGCAGTGTTGGTGAGAATGAGCAGTTCTTC	CASSVGENEQFF
TRBV12-5	TRBJ2-3	.	once	TGTGCTAGTCGTCTCGGGGATCGGGACACAGATACGCAGTATTTT	CASRLGDRDTDTQYF
TRBV11-2	TRBJ2-7	TRBD2	.	TGTGCCAGCAAACTAGCGGGAGGGCCGGGCGAGCAGTACTTC	CASKLAGGPGEQYF
TRBV11-1	TRBJ2-7	.	.	TGTGCCAGCAGCTTGTGGGGAAGCGGTTACTACGAGCAGTACTTC	CASSLWGSGYYEQYF
TRBV6-1	TRBJ2-3	TRBD2	.	TGTGCCAGCAAGGGCGGGAGCGGGACCACAGATACGCAGTATTTT	CASKGGSGTTDTQYF
TRBV2	TRBJ1-2	.	.	TGTGCCAGCAGTGTCACGGGGTCGCAGTATGGCTACACCTTC	CASSVTGSQYGYTF
TRBV6-5	TRBJ1-3	.	.	TGTGCCAGCAGTTCAGGGTTAAGCCGCCTTGGAAACACCATATATTTT	CASSSGLSRLGNTIYF
TRBV7-2	TRBJ2-7	.	.	TGTGCCAGCAGCCGGACACGCAGGGAGCAGTACTTC	CASSRTRREQYF
TRBV5-1	TRBJ2-5	TRBD2	.	TGCGCCAGCCACTTAACTAGCGCGCAAGAGACCCAGTACTTC	CASHLTSAQETQYF
TRBV9	TRBJ2-5	.	.	TGTGCCAGCAGCGTACTAGGCGGGGTAAAAGAGACCCAGTACTTC	CASSVLGGVKETQYF
TRBV6-5	TRBJ1-1	.	.	TGTGCCAGCAGATCTAGACCGACTGAAGCTTTCTTT	CASRSRPTEAFF
TRBV7-2	TRBJ1-3	.	.	TGTGCCAGCATCCTTATTAAAGGAAACACCATATATTTT	CASILIKGNTIYF
TRBV5-6	TRBJ1-5	.	.	TGTGCCAGCAGCTTTTCCAGGGCTGAGGAGCCCCAGCATTTT	CASSFSRAEEPQHF
TRBV9	TRBJ2-5	.	.	TGTGCCAGCAGCGAGGAGGGGTACGAGACCCAGTACTTC	CASSEEGYETQYF
TRBV7-9	TRBJ2-2	TRBD2	.	TGTGCCAGCAGTTTTAGCGGGAGGAACACCGGGGAGCTGTTTTTT	CASSFSGRNTGELFF
TRBV2	TRBJ2-1	.	.	TGTGCCAGCAGCGGACCCGGGAGCTCCTACAATGAGCAGTTCTTC	CASSGPGSSYNEQFF
TRBV5-4	TRBJ2-2	TRBD2	few	TGTGCCAGCAGCATTAGCGGGGGGGCTGGCGGGGAGCTGTTTTTT	CASSISGGAGGELFF
TRBV2	TRBJ2-3	TRBD2	.	TGTGCCAGCAGTAGGACTAGCGGGAGTTCCGATACGCAGTATTTT	CASSRTSGSSDTQYF
TRBV2	TRBJ2-3	.	.	TGTGCCAGTAACCGGTATAGCACAGATACGCAGTATTTT	CASNRYSTDTQYF
TRBV9	TRBJ2-7	TRBD1	once	TGTGCCAGCAGCCCACCTGGACAGGGGGACTCCTACGAGCAGTACTTC	CASSPPGQGDSYEQYF
TRBV2	TRBJ1-6	.	.	TGTGCCAGCAGTGCAGGACACAATTCACCCCTCCACTTT	CASSAGHNSPLHF
TRBV6-1	TRBJ1-3	.	.	TGTGCCAGCAGTGAAAACAGAAGAAACACCATATATTTT	CASSENRRNTIYF
TRBV4-1	TRBJ1-5	.	.	TGCGCCAGCAGCCAAAAAGGGACAAGGGAAAATCAGCCCCAGCATTTT	CASSQKGTRENQPQHF
TRBV11-2	TRBJ2-1	.	.	TGTGCCAGCAGCTTCCTAGACGAACCATACAATGAGCAGTTCTTC	CASSFLDEPYNEQFF
TRBV5-4	TRBJ2-1	TRBD2	.	TGTGCCAGCAGGCGAGCGGGAGGGTCCCCGGAGCAGTTCTTC	CASRRAGGSPEQFF
TRBV5-1	TRBJ2-3	TRBD2	.	TGCGCCAGCAGCTTGGGACTAGCGGGAACTAGCACAGATACGCAGTATTTT	CASSLGLAGTSTDTQYF
TRBV7-9	TRBJ1-2	.	.	TGTGCCAGCAGTCCTCGAGATTTTAACTATGGCTACACCTTC	CASSPRDFNYGYTF
TRBV6-1	TRBJ1-5	TRBD1	few	TGTGCCAGCAGCTCGGACAGGGCCTATCAGCCCCAGCATTTT	CASSSDRAYQPQHF
TRBV6-5	TRBJ1-6	.	.	TGTGCCAGCAGTTACAGGGCAGGGGTAGGTTCACCCCTCCACTTT	CASSYRAGVGSPLHF
TRBV9	TRBJ2-7	.	.	TGTGCCAGCAGCCCCCGCGGAGGCGGTAGCTACGAGCAGTACTTC	CASSPRGGGSYEQYF
TRBV30	TRBJ2-1	TRBD2	.	TGTGCCTGGAGCAAGCGGGAGTTGGGCAATGAGCAGTTCTTC	CAWSKRELGNEQFF
TRBV11-2	TRBJ2-5	.	.	TGTGCCAGCAGCTTTGGTCACTGGGGCCCCCAGTACTTC	CASSFGHWGPQYF
TRBV5-4	TRBJ2-5	TRBD2	.	TGTGCCAGCAGCCGGACTAGCGTTAGAGAGACCCAGTACTTC	CASSRTSVRETQYF
TRBV7-9	TRBJ1-1	.	.	TGTGCCAGCAGCTTAGGTGAGGGAAAGAGGAACACTGAAGCTTTCTTT	CASSLGEGKRNTEAFF
TRBV9	TRBJ1-3	TRBD1	few	TGTGCCAGCAGCTTCCGACAGGGTGGAAACACCATATATTTT	CASSFRQGGNTIYF
TRBV6-5	TRBJ1-6	.	.	TGTGCCAGCAGTAACACAGGGTCACCCAATTCACCCCTCCACTTT	CASSNTGSPNSPLHF
TRBV30	TRBJ1-1	.	.	TGTGCCTGGAGCCGTGGGGGGGAGAGCTTTGCAGCTTTCTTT	CAWSRGGESFAAFF
TRBV11-3	TRBJ2-3	.	.	TGTGCCAGCAGCCCCGGCGGCGGTTACACAGATACGCAGTATTTT	CASSPGGGYTDTQYF
TRBV10-1	TRBJ1-2	TRBD1	.	TGCGCCAGCAGTGAGTCCGGGACAGGGAATGGCTACACCTTC	CASSESGTGNGYTF
TRBV4-2	TRBJ2-1	TRBD2	.	TGTGCCAGCAGCCAGAAAACTAGCGGGAGTTTCAGTGAGCAGTTCTTC	CASSQKTSGSFSEQFF